This T cell receptor beta chain was sequenced during a study of spatial heterogeneity in lung cancer. About the research overall: Beta-chain sequences consistently outnumbered alpha-chain sequences in detection. Notes on the study in general: Resection blood, more than follow-up blood, showed ubiquitous expanded tumor TCRs.

The CDR3 runs to 12 residues. V gave up 6 bases and J gave up 3 bases, with 12 bases separating them. Germline V CDR1 and CDR2: DFQATT, SNEGSKA (reference sequence). On each TCR cDNA molecule, a unique molecular identifier was present. One entry per CDR3 protein, called by TCRdb with MiXCR from the 5' RACE reads. The sample holds approximately 66,000 distinct CDR3 sequences; roughly 6.6% are singletons and the top ten take 14% to 15%. Time point given: sample taken at primary tumor resection. The donor population consisted of just over 70 patients with untreated, early-stage non-small cell lung cancer. This clonotype was counted many times. Its antigen is unidentified.

The material was PBMCs, obtained at surgery. This receptor was obtained from a female donor with early-stage non-small cell lung cancer. The chain combines TRBV20-1 with TRBJ2-7; D is ambiguous. The CDR3 DNA sequence: TGCAGTGCCGGCCCCGGTGGCTACGAGCAGTACGTC. It is translated as CSAGPGGYEQYV.